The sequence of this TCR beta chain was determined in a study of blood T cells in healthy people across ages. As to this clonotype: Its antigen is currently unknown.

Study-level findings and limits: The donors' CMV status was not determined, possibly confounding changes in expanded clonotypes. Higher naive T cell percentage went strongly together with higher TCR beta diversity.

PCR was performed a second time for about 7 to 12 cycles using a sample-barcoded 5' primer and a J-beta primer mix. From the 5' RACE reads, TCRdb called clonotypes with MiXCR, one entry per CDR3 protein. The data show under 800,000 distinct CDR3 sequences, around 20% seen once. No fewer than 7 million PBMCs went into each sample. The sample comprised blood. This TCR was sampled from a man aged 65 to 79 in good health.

The CDR3 DNA reads TGCGCCAGCTATACCGGGTACCTACAAGAGACCCAGTACTTC. Its translation: CASYTGYLQETQYF. This chain joins TRBV5-1 and TRBJ2-5; D call uncertain. Germline CDR1 reads SGHRS; CDR2 reads YFSETQ. The CDR3 is 14 residues long. With 7 bases removed from V and 2 bases from J, the gap between germline ends came to 15 bases.